The 11 T cell receptor beta chains in this list originate from one sample, sequenced in a study of cytomegalovirus exposure and HLA in healthy donors. The primer mix had 60 Vbeta and 13 Jbeta primers. Some clones are missing from TCRdb's copy, which holds only in-frame ones; the method was immunoSEQ multiplex PCR. Of 200,000 to 250,000 clones listed, approximately 80% are singletons. Sequencing was done on a sample of PBMCs. Source of these receptors: a woman in her thirties or forties in good health and CMV-seronegative.

Only one count was recorded for this clone. The chain joins TRBV2 to TRBJ2-7; D may be TRBD2 (7 bases). With 7 bases removed from V and 0 bases from J, the gap between germline ends came to 16 bases. Germline V gene data show CDR1 as SNHLY and CDR2 as FYNNEI. The CDR3 totals 15 residues. The CDR3 region is CASNPQAGASYEQYF. The DNA of the CDR3 is TGTGCCAGCAACCCCCAGGCGGGGGCCTCCTACGAGCAGTACTTC. Complete variable domain (other parts from reference TRBV2 and TRBJ2-7): EPEVTQTPSHQVTQMGQEVILRCVPISNHLYFYWYRQILGQKVEFLVSFYNNEISEKSEIFDDQFSVERPDGSNFTLKIRSTKLEDSAMYFCASNPQAGASYEQYFGPGTRLTVT.

CDR3 region: CAWSGGQGSSYEQYF. The CDR3 DNA sequence: TGTGCCTGGAGTGGCGGACAGGGGAGCTCCTACGAGCAGTACTTC. The chain is built from TRBV30 and TRBJ2-7; TRBD1 matches 9 bases. Germline CDR1 and CDR2: GTSNPN and SVGIG (reference sequence). V shed 1 base, J shed 0 bases, and the junction held 4 bases outside the gene matches. This CDR3 spans 15 amino acids.

There are a few counts of this clone. The rearrangement joins TRBV2 to TRBJ1-1; D is unresolved. Germline lookup yields CDR1 SNHLY and CDR2 FYNNEI. Trimming cost V 7 bases and J 2 bases, with 11 bases left between them. CDR3 length equals 13 residues. The CDR3 reads CASTTEGNTEAFF. The CDR3 DNA reads TGTGCCAGCACCACGGAGGGAAACACTGAAGCTTTCTTT.

The J gene is TRBJ2-3, the V gene TRBV27; 13 positions match TRBD2. Germline V gene lookup returns CDR1 MNHEY and CDR2 SMNVEV (reference sequence). V shed 4 bases, J shed 2 bases, and the junction held 3 bases outside the gene matches. The CDR3 spans 16 residues. The CDR3 sequence: CASSSGLAGYTDTQYF. CDR3 DNA sequence: TGTGCCAGCAGTTCGGGACTAGCGGGGTACACAGATACGCAGTATTTT.

V usage is TRBV19 and J usage is TRBJ2-1, with 10 nucleotides matching TRBD1. J lost 4 bases, V lost 5 bases, and 5 bases had no gene match. Germline values: CDR1 LNHDA, CDR2 SQIVND (reference sequence). This CDR3 has 15 residues. Here the CDR3 DNA reads TGTGCCAGTAGTCCCCGGACAGGGGGTTACAATGAGCAGTTCTTC. Translation gives CASSPRTGGYNEQFF. The whole variable domain, filled in from reference TRBV19 and TRBJ2-1, reads DGGITQSPKYLFRKEGQNVTLSCEQNLNHDAMYWYRQDPGQGLRLIYYSQIVNDFQKGDIAEGYSVSREKKESFPLTVTSAQKNPTAFYLCASSPRTGGYNEQFFGPGTRLTVL.

This clone was seen once. The chain carries TRBV5-1 and TRBJ2-7, with TRBD1 identical over 7 bases. Germline CDR1 reads SGHRS; CDR2 reads YFSETQ. The CDR3 totals 16 residues. The V segment lost 0 bases and the J segment 0 bases; nucleotides outside the gene matches: 6. The CDR3, as DNA: TGCGCCAGCAGCTTGGTGCTCGGGACAGACTCCTACGAGCAGTACTTC. This gives the protein CASSLVLGTDSYEQYF.

The chain employs TRBV7-9 and TRBJ2-5; D may be TRBD2 (6 bases). The CDR3 is made up of 19 amino acids. CDR1 and CDR2 from the germline V gene are SEHNR and FQNEAQ (reference sequence). V shed 4 bases and J shed 5 bases, with 29 bases lying between them. The CDR3 DNA follows: TGTGCCAGCAGCTCCCCTTTTTCCCCGGGGAGGACGACCCAGGAGACCCAGTACTTC. As protein: CASSSPFSPGRTTQETQYF.

The rearrangement uses TRBV5-4 and TRBJ2-3; 10 positions agree with TRBD2. This CDR3 has 17 amino acids. J was trimmed by 2 bases and V by 4 bases; bases with no gene match: 10. Germline CDR1 is SGHNT and CDR2 is YYREEE (reference sequence). The CDR3 DNA sequence: TGTGCCAGCAGCCCGTCGACTAGCGGGCGGAACACAGATACGCAGTATTTT. Protein: CASSPSTSGRNTDTQYF.

The chain employs TRBV18 and TRBJ1-6; D is perhaps TRBD1 (5 bases). The CDR3 length is 15 residues. Germline V lookup: CDR1 KGHSH, CDR2 LQKENI. The V end lost 2 bases, the J end lost 5 bases, and 10 bases lay between the germline ends. The CDR3 sequence is CASSPSQGHNSPLHF. Here the CDR3 DNA reads TGTGCCAGCTCACCATCGCAGGGTCATAATTCACCCCTCCACTTT.

The gene calls are TRBV7-9 and TRBJ1-4; unclear D gene. The V and J ends lost 2 bases and 6 bases respectively, with 7 bases between them. CDR1 and CDR2 (germline): SEHNR, FQNEAQ (reference sequence). CDR3 size: 13 residues. This chain's CDR3 is CASSLWADEKLFF. The CDR3 DNA reads TGTGCCAGCAGCTTATGGGCAGATGAAAAACTGTTTTTT.

The chain couples TRBV7-6 to TRBJ1-2, with D perhaps matching TRBD1 (5 bases). This CDR3 has 14 amino acids. From germline, CDR1 is SGHVS and CDR2 FNYEAQ. V was trimmed by 1 base and J by 8 bases, leaving 14 bases between them. CDR3 protein: CASSLEPGGGGYTF. The CDR3 DNA is TGTGCCAGCAGCTTAGAGCCTGGGGGAGGAGGCTACACCTTC. Based on the CDR3 plus reference TRBV7-6 and TRBJ1-2, the full variable domain is GAGVSQSPRYKVTKRGQDVALRCDPISGHVSLYWYRQALGQGPEFLTYFNYEAQQDKSGLPNDRFSAERPEGSISTLTIQRTEQRDSAMYRCASSLEPGGGGYTFGSGTRLTVV.